This T cell receptor beta chain was recorded in a study of beta chain features in type 1 diabetes. Findings and caveats of the study: Across all four CD4+ subsets, people with type 1 diabetes showed modestly shorter TCRB CDR3s. In cDNA sequencing, cells with high TCR expression could be over-represented. Within the patient group, naive, central memory and Treg TCRB repertoires appeared more similar to each other than within healthy donors.

This CDR3 spans 15 amino acids. The V end was cut by 4 bases, the J end by 2 bases, with 14 bases between. Germline V gene lookup returns CDR1 MNHNY and CDR2 SVGAGI (reference sequence). A remark on this clone: Its specificity is not known.

Expressed TCRB transcripts got sequenced, as all isolated RNA was reverse transcribed. Clones were sequenced by immunoSEQ multiplex PCR, and TCRdb holds only the in-frame ones, with some missing. The data show about 99,000 clones, approximately 30% seen once. The sequence was obtained from a woman aged 18-29 years with type 1 diabetes. V usage is TRBV6-6 and J usage is TRBJ1-1, with D unresolved. The sequenced sample consisted of central memory CD4+ T cells from blood. The CDR3 region is CASSSPGGQNTEAFF. The CDR3 DNA follows: TGTGCCAGCAGTTCCCCAGGCGGGCAAAACACTGAAGCTTTCTTT.